This entry lists 3 T cell receptor beta chains sequenced from one sample in a study of response to subunit inactivated influenza vaccine. TCRdb re-derived calls from the RT-PCR reads in MiXCR, one entry per CDR3 protein. The sample contains around 570,000 distinct CDR3 sequences, 11% of which appear only once. This same sample was also part of a study on T cells expressing NK-cell markers. That source reports: Generation of TCR beta cDNA was performed by 5'RACE template switching incorporating UMIs.

The sequenced sample was PBMCs from blood, obtained on the day of vaccination. Receptors were obtained from a man over 45 who received an inactivated influenza vaccine.

This clonotype was recorded at least ten times. The junction departs from germline at one end; a sequencing error may be responsible. The V and J genes are TRBV5-1 and TRBJ2-2; D is undetermined. The germline gives CDR1 SGHRS, CDR2 YFSETQ. The CDR3 totals 14 residues. The CDR3 nucleotides are TGTGCCAGCAGCTTGGCAGGGAACACCGGGGAGCTGTTTTTT. The encoded protein is CASSLAGNTGELFF.

This chain connects TRBV3-1 to TRBJ2-1; D is undetermined. CDR1 and CDR2 from the germline V gene are LGHDT and YNNKEL (reference sequence). This CDR3 is 16 amino acids long. Trimming removed 0 bases at V and 1 base at J, with 10 bases between. Here the CDR3 reads CASSQEWIPSYNEQFF. The CDR3 nucleotides read TGTGCCAGCAGCCAAGAATGGATCCCTTCCTACAATGAGCAGTTCTTC.

The genes are TRBV20-1 and TRBJ2-1, with a tentative D call TRBD1 (5 bases). The CDR3 consists of 18 residues. V was clipped by 0 bases and J by 8 bases, with 26 bases between them. Germline V gene data show CDR1 as DFQATT and CDR2 as SNEGSKA (reference sequence). CDR3 sequence: CSARDLLKALRTHDEQFF. The CDR3 DNA sequence: TGCAGTGCTAGAGATCTTCTAAAAGCCCTCCGGACACACGATGAGCAGTTCTTC.